The 14 T cell receptor beta chains reported below all come from one sample, sequenced in a study of a mutant IDH1 vaccine in newly diagnosed glioma. Profiled with immunoSEQ multiplex PCR; TCRdb holds only in-frame clones, not every one. The repertoire has roughly 56,000 clones, about 80% of them found once; the top ten carry over 4.5%. These receptors are not linked to any known antigen. Regarding time point: week 47, end of study. Topical imiquimod accompanied each vaccine dose, which consisted of 300 ug of mutant IDH1 20-mer peptide. The specimen was PBMCs, collected from a glioma patient whose treatment included an IDH1 peptide vaccine. The source of these receptors is a man aged 50 or older with glioma.

J is TRBJ1-1 and V is TRBV2; possible D gene TRBD1, 5 bases. The germline gives CDR1 SNHLY, CDR2 FYNNEI. This CDR3 is 12 amino acids long. Trimming left V 10 bases short and J 6 bases short, with 15 bases between. In DNA, the CDR3 is TGTGCCACCGTGGGGGTTAACGCTGAAGCTTTCTTT. Encoded protein: CATVGVNAEAFF.

This clone was seen only a few times. The rearrangement uses TRBV29-1 and TRBJ2-1; no clear D. Germline loops: CDR1 SQVTM, CDR2 ANQGSEA. The CDR3 spans 13 residues. V was pared by 0 bases and J by 5 bases, with 8 bases between. The CDR3 DNA is TGCAGCGTTGAAGATTGGCAGGACAATGAGCAGTTCTTC. Amino acids: CSVEDWQDNEQFF.

The chain combines TRBV7-9 with TRBJ2-5, with D tentatively TRBD2 (5 bases). The CDR3 is made up of 13 amino acids. Germline-derived CDR1 and CDR2 are SEHNR and FQNEAQ (reference sequence). V was cut by 5 bases and J by 3 bases, with 10 bases left in between. This chain's CDR3 is CASSPAGEETQYF. CDR3 nucleotide sequence: TGTGCCAGCAGCCCTGCCGGGGAAGAGACCCAGTACTTC.

The CDR3 region has the DNA TGTGCCTGGGATAGGGGCCGTACCCCTGAAGCTTTCTTT. Its translation is CAWDRGRTPEAFF. This chain connects TRBV30 to TRBJ1-1; possibly TRBD1 for D (5 bases). The V gene's germline CDR1 is GTSNPN and CDR2 SVGIG (reference sequence). The CDR3 is 13 amino acids. The germline V and J ends were trimmed by 5 bases and 6 bases, with 16 bases remaining between them.

The chain couples TRBV12-5 to TRBJ1-5; D is ambiguous. The CDR3 runs 13 residues. CDR1 is LGHNT, CDR2 FRNRAP, per germline. The V end lost 7 bases, the J end lost 6 bases, and 13 bases lay between the germline ends. CDR3 in DNA: TGTGCTAGTGCCCTGGAGGAGGGTCAGCCCCAGCATTTT. Its translation is CASALEEGQPQHF. Looking up the rest from reference TRBV12-5 and TRBJ1-5 gives the full variable domain: DARVTQTPRHKVTEMGQEVTMRCQPILGHNTVFWYRQTMMQGLELLAYFRNRAPLDDSGMPKDRFSAEMPDATLATLKIQPSEPRDSAVYFCASALEEGQPQHFGDGTRLSIL.

This chain uses TRBV4-3 with TRBJ2-1; 10 positions agree with TRBD1. Germline V lookup: CDR1 LGHNA, CDR2 YSLEER. V shed 4 bases and J 3 bases; nucleotides not matched to a gene: 6. CDR3 length equals 16 residues. The CDR3 reads CASSLAGTGDYNEQFF. The CDR3 DNA reads TGCGCCAGCAGCCTAGCCGGGACAGGGGACTACAATGAGCAGTTCTTC.

By proportion, this clone is medium-sized. The chain employs TRBV6-5 and TRBJ2-6, with no clear D. The CDR3 runs to 14 residues. CDR1 is MNHEY, CDR2 SVGAGI, per germline. The ends were cut back, 5 bases at V and 4 bases at J, with 9 bases in the middle. The DNA for the CDR3 is TGTGCCAGCAGTCTCGATCCCGGGGCCAACGTCCTGACTTTC. Amino acid sequence: CASSLDPGANVLTF.

This sequence joins TRBV6-7 and TRBJ1-3, with 7 nucleotides matching TRBD1. TRBV6-7 falls under the ORF class, with uncertain function. The CDR3 totals 16 residues. V lost 11 bases, J lost 0 bases, and 13 bases stayed unmatched. The CDR3 is CAAGGQTGLSGNTIYF. CDR3 DNA: TGTGCCGCAGGGGGACAGACAGGCCTCTCTGGAAACACCATATATTTT.

The DNA of the CDR3 is TGTGCCAGCAGCCCCTCTGGGGGTTCTAGCACAGATACGCAGTATTTT. Residues: CASSPSGGSSTDTQYF. The rearrangement links TRBV7-3 to TRBJ2-3; D assignment may be TRBD1 or TRBD2 (5 bases each). In germline, CDR1 is SGHTA, CDR2 FQGTGA. The CDR3 spans 16 residues. Trimming removed 5 bases at V and 0 bases at J, with 15 bases between.

In its sample, this clone was seen a few times. This rearrangement joins TRBV10-3 to TRBJ2-3; 10 bases are shared with TRBD2. The CDR3 sequence is 17 residues long. J gave up 0 bases and V 1 base, and 4 bases lay outside the gene matches. CDR1 and CDR2 from the germline V gene are ENHRY and SYGVKD. The CDR3 DNA follows: TGTGCCATCAGTGAGTTAACTAGCGGGGTTAGCACAGATACGCAGTATTTT. Translated: CAISELTSGVSTDTQYF.

J is TRBJ1-1 and V is TRBV27; the D gene is possibly TRBD1 (6 bases). Germline CDR1 is MNHEY and CDR2 is SMNVEV (reference sequence). V lost 3 bases, J lost 8 bases, and 13 bases lay in between. The CDR3 is made up of 13 amino acids. The CDR3 DNA reads as TGTGCCAGCAGTTTGGGGGGGGCCCAGGAAGCTTTCTTT. It encodes CASSLGGAQEAFF.

This chain links TRBV10-3 with TRBJ1-5; D may be TRBD1 (6 bases). The V gene lost 2 bases and the J gene lost 7 bases, with 12 bases spanning the gap. From germline, CDR1 is ENHRY and CDR2 SYGVKD. This CDR3 is 14 amino acids long. The CDR3 bases are TGTGCCATCAGTGAGGCAGGCAGGGGACAGCCCCAGCATTTT. Its translation: CAISEAGRGQPQHF.

This chain links TRBV19 with TRBJ2-7; D unclear. The CDR3 totals 14 residues. V lost 1 base, J lost 5 bases, and 12 bases lay in between. Germline V gives CDR1 LNHDA, CDR2 SQIVND (reference sequence). The DNA for the CDR3 is TGTGCCAGTAGTATAGCATTTATGCCCCACGAGCAGTACTTC. Encoded protein: CASSIAFMPHEQYF.

CDR3 in amino acids: CASRYGTSGANEQFF. In DNA, the CDR3 is TGTGCCAGCAGGTACGGGACTAGCGGGGCGAATGAGCAGTTCTTC. This chain joins TRBV2 and TRBJ2-1; 13 nucleotides match TRBD2. After removal of 6 bases from V and 7 bases from J, the junction contained 6 bases not matched to a gene. The CDR3 is 15 amino acids. Germline CDR1 SNHLY, CDR2 FYNNEI.